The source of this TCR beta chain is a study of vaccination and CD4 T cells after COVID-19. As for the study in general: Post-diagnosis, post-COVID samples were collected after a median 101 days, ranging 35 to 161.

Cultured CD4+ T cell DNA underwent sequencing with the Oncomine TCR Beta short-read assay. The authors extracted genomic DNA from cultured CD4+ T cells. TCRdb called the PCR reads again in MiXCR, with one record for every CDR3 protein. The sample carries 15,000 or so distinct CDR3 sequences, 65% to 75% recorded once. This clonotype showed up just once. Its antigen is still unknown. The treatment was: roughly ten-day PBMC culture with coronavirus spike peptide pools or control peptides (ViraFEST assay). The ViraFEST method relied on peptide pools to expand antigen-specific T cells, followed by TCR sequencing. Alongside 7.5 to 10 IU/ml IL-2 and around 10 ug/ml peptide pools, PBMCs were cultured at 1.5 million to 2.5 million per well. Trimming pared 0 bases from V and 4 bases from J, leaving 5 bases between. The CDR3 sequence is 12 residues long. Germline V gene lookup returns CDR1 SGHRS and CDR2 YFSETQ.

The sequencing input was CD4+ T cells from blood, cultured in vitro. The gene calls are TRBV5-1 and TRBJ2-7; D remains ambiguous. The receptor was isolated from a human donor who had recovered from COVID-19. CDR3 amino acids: CASSLGGYEQYF. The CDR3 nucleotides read TGCGCCAGCAGCTTGGGTGGATACGAGCAGTACTTC.